The T cell receptor beta chain under discussion was sequenced for a study of neurological immune-mediated disorders. There are 13 residues in the CDR3. Trimming took 9 bases from V and 0 from J, leaving 9 bases between them. Germline CDR1 is WSHSY and CDR2 is SAAADI. This clonotype has only a few counts. TCRdb passed the 5' RACE reads through MiXCR, listing each CDR3 protein once. This sample has about 66,000 distinct CDR3 sequences, with about 3.4% found just once. V is TRBV10-2 and J is TRBJ1-3, with D uncertain. The TCR sequence derives from a man aged 35-49 years with multiple sclerosis. Source material: PBMCs. CDR3: CASRPTSGNTIYF. Written as DNA, the CDR3 is TGCGCCAGTCGACCGACCTCTGGAAACACCATATATTTT.